This TCR beta chain was recovered during a study of T-cell memory formation after mild COVID-19. The CDR3 loop spans 16 amino acids. Germline CDR1 is MNHNY and CDR2 is SVGAGI (reference sequence). The V segment lost 5 bases and the J segment 7 bases; nucleotides outside the gene matches: 13. TCRdb called the 5' RACE reads again in MiXCR, with one record for every CDR3 protein. The data contain 400,000 or so distinct CDR3 sequences, roughly 20% of them singletons. This clonotype is a singleton in its sample. Sequenced sample: PBMCs or a T cell subset sorted from them (not recorded which). The chain couples TRBV6-6 to TRBJ1-1; 10 bases line up with TRBD1. The sequence derives from an adult woman who had mild COVID-19 (a few samples of this study predate the infection). Cell type and time point are not known. Here the CDR3 reads CASSLRVGQGVSEAFF. The CDR3 DNA follows: TGTGCCAGCAGTCTACGGGTTGGACAGGGGGTCAGTGAAGCTTTCTTT.